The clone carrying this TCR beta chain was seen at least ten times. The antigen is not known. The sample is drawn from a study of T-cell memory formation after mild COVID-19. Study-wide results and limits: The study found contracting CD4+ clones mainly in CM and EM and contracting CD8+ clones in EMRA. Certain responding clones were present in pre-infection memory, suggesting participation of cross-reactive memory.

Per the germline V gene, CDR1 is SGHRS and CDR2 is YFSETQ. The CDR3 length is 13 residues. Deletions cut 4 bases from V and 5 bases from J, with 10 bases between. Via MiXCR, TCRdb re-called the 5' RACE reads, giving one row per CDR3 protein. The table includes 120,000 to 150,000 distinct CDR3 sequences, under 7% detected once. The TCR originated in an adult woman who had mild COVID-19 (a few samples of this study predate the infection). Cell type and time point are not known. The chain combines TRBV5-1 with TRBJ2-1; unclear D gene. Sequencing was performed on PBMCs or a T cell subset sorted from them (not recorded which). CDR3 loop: CASSIDPNNEQFF. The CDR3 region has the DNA TGCGCCAGCAGCATCGACCCGAACAATGAGCAGTTCTTC.